Listed below are T cell receptor beta chains from one sample, sequenced in a study of blood T cell repertoires in COVID-19. This table comes from immunoSEQ multiplex PCR, and its TCRdb copy is limited to in-frame clones, with some not included. The top ten hold approximately 3.5% of the sample, which has about 150,000 clones, around 85% seen once. The material sequenced was peripheral blood. All receptors come from a man in his 70s with acute or convalescent COVID-19. The conserved cysteine and the conserved F or W are not part of the CDR3 here. A D gene is named only where the DNA matches it firmly.

TRBJ2-7 TRBD2 TRBV19 ASSMGWGAGGYEQY
TRBJ2-2 . TRBV7-3 ASSLRAGGELF
TRBJ2-2 TRBD2 TRBV11-2 ASQAGGYTGELF
TRBJ2-7 . TRBV11-2 ASSLDGQPGGEQY
TRBJ2-7 TRBD1 TRBV7-2 ASSSDNRGFGDEQY
TRBJ2-7 TRBD1 TRBV5-8 ASSLAGTGPYEQY
TRBJ2-1 . TRBV4-3 ASSQDRGSYNEQF
TRBJ1-3 . TRBV7-3 ASSYRGNTIY
TRBJ2-1 TRBD2 TRBV7-6 ASSSPGLAGGGRTF
TRBJ2-3 TRBD2 TRBV6-2/TRBV6-3 ASSSGLANTDTQY
TRBJ2-2 TRBD2 TRBV11-2 ASSLAAVGTTHGELF
TRBJ2-3 TRBD2 TRBV7-8 ASSKEVLAGVTDTQY
TRBJ2-3 . TRBV11-2 ASSPQGFASTDTQY
TRBJ1-1 . TRBV12-2 ASRLGAQGKGMGNTEAF
TRBJ2-7 TRBD2 TRBV5-6 ASSLAGGFPYEQY
TRBJ1-1 . TRBV13 ASSRGERQTEAF
TRBJ2-7 . TRBV7-3 ASSSGASGEQY
TRBJ2-1 . TRBV20-1 SASRSISYNEQF
TRBJ2-7 . TRBV5-1 ASSLGRAYEQY
TRBJ1-1 . TRBV15 ATSRLLMNTEAF
TRBJ1-2 . TRBV10-2 ASSETGNLRGYT
TRBJ2-3 . TRBV7-9 ASSLGLGSTDTQY
TRBJ1-1 . TRBV5-1 ASSLGRNTEAF
TRBJ2-5 TRBD1 TRBV7-3 ASSLSGTGETQY
TRBJ2-7 . TRBV7-3 ASSLLQGYEQY
TRBJ2-6 . TRBV7-3 ASSTLSGSNVLT
TRBJ2-2 TRBD2 TRBV9 ASSVLADLANTGELF
TRBJ1-6 . TRBV2 ASSEADRSPLH
TRBJ2-4 TRBD1 TRBV28 ASSPYGQGEAKNIQY
TRBJ1-5 TRBD1 TRBV19 ASSRRGTGRNQPQH
TRBJ2-1 TRBD2 TRBV19 ASTARLAGSYNEQF
TRBJ2-1 . TRBV25-1 ASSVETGVPNIF
TRBJ2-6 . TRBV5-4 ASSSDRSGANVLT
TRBJ2-7 TRBD1 TRBV28 ASSIISTGLSTYEQY
TRBJ1-1 . TRBV11-3 ASSPGGGRGVTEAF
TRBJ2-6 TRBD1 TRBV3-1/TRBV3-2 ASSLIQGFGANVLT
TRBJ1-1 . TRBV6-5 ASSYVRDTEAF
TRBJ2-1 TRBD2 TRBV29-1 SVEVPGLAVSSYNEQF
TRBJ2-5 . TRBV25-1 ASSEGNRASQETQY
TRBJ1-6 TRBD1 TRBV5-6 ASSLGTGASPLH
TRBJ2-5 TRBD2 TRBV6-5 ASSLAGGTGGTQY